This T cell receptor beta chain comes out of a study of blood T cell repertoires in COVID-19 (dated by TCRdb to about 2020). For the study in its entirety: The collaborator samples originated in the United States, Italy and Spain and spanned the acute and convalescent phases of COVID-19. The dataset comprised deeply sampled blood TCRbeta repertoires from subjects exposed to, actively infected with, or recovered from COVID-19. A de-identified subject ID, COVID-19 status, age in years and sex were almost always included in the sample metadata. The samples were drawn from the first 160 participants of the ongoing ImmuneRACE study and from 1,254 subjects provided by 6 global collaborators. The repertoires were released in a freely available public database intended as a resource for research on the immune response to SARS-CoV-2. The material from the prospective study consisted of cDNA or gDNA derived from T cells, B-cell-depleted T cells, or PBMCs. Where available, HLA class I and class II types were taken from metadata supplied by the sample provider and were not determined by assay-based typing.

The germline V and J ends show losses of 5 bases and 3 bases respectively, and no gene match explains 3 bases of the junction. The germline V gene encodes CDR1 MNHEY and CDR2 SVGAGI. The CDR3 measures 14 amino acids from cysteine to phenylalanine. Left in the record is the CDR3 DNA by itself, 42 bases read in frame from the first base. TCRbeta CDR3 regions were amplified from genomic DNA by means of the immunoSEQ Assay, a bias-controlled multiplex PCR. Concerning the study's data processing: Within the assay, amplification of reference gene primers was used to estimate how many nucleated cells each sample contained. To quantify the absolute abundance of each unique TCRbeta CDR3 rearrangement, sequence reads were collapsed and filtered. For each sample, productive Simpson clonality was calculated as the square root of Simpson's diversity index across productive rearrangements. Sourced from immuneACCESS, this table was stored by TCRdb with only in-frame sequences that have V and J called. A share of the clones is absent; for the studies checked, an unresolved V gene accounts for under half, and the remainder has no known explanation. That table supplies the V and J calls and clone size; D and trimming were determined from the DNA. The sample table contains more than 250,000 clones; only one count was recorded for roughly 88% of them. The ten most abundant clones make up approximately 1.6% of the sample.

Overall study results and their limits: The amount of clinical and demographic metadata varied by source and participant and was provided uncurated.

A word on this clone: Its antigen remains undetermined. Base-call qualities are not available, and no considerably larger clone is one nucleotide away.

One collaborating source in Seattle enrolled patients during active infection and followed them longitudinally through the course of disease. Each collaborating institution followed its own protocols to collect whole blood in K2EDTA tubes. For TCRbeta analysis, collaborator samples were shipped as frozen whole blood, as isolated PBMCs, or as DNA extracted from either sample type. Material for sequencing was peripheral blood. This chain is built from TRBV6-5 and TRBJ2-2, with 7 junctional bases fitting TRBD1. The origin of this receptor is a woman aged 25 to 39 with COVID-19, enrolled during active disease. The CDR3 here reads CASSLQGYTGELFF. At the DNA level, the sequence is TGTGCCAGCAGTCTACAGGGGTACACCGGGGAGCTGTTTTTT.